A selection of T cell receptor beta chains follows, all from one sample in a study of shared clonotypes between healthy human individuals. The protocol was immunoSEQ multiplex PCR, while the TCRdb copy is restricted to in-frame clones and leaves out a portion. The sample has under 1,900,000 clones, 98% seen once. What was sequenced was naive CD4+ T cells sorted from blood. These receptors were obtained from a man aged 30-40 years in good health. Each CDR3 is given with its conserved first and last residue. The order of the fields is V gene, clone size, J gene, D gene, CDR3 DNA, CDR3 protein. D genes are given only for firm matches. Clone size, where shown, is once, few, many, or a class for clones that have expanded.

>TRBV28|.|TRBJ2-7|.
TGTGCCAGCAGTGACCTAGCGATATACGAGCAGTACTTC
CASSDLAIYEQYF
>TRBV28|.|TRBJ1-1|TRBD1
TGTGCCAGCAGGTTAGTCGGAGGGGGCGCGTACACTGAAGCTTTCTTT
CASRLVGGGAYTEAFF
>TRBV7-9|once|TRBJ1-1|.
TGTGCCAGCAGCTTACGGGCAGGGAATGAAGCTTTCTTT
CASSLRAGNEAFF
>TRBV15|.|TRBJ2-7|.
TGTGCCACCAGCAGAGCAACGACTAGTTTTCTGGGCGAGCAGTACTTC
CATSRATTSFLGEQYF
>TRBV15|.|TRBJ1-2|.
TGTGCCACCAGCAGAGATAACCAGATAGATGGCTACACCTTC
CATSRDNQIDGYTF
>TRBV27|.|TRBJ2-1|.
TGTGCCAGCAGTTTAAATCTCGTTAGTGAGCAGTTCTTC
CASSLNLVSEQFF
>TRBV9|.|TRBJ2-5|TRBD2
TGTGCCAGCAGCGTAGGAGTACCTAGCGGGATCCAAGAGACCCAGTACTTC
CASSVGVPSGIQETQYF
>TRBV30|.|TRBJ1-3|.
TGTGCCTGGGTCCCCTCGACAGGAAACACCATATATTTT
CAWVPSTGNTIYF
>TRBV7-8|.|TRBJ2-5|.
TGTGCCAGCGGGGCGAGGGTTTTGGAGACCCAGTACTTC
CASGARVLETQYF
>TRBV6-5|.|TRBJ2-1|.
TGTGCCAGCAGTTACGGGGGGCACTCCTACAATGAGCAGTTCTTC
CASSYGGHSYNEQFF
>TRBV6-5|.|TRBJ2-7|TRBD2
TGTGCCAGCAGCCCCAGCGGGAGTATCGACGAGCAGTACTTC
CASSPSGSIDEQYF
>TRBV5-1|once|TRBJ2-5|.
TGCGCCAGCAGCGAAGGGAACTGGGAGACCCAGTACTTC
CASSEGNWETQYF
>TRBV19|.|TRBJ2-3|.
TGTGCCAGTAGTACCGATCCCGTCGCTTATACGCAGTATTTT
CASSTDPVAYTQYF
>TRBV30|.|TRBJ2-2|TRBD2
TGTGCCTGGGGCGTTCTAGCGGGCGGGGAGCTGTTTTTT
CAWGVLAGGELFF
>TRBV5-4|.|TRBJ2-5|TRBD1
TGTGCCAGCAGCTCAGGGGGTCGGGAGACCCAGTACTTC
CASSSGGRETQYF
>TRBV13|.|TRBJ2-1|.
TGTGCCAGCAGCCCCCGGGACGGGCCCAATGAGCAGTTCTTC
CASSPRDGPNEQFF
>TRBV29-1|.|TRBJ2-4|TRBD1
TGCAGCGTGTTATGGCAGGGGGCAAGGGACATTCAGTACTTC
CSVLWQGARDIQYF
>TRBV18|.|TRBJ2-2|TRBD2
TGTGCCAGCTCACCATGGGGAGGGGCGAACACCGGGGAGCTGTTTTTT
CASSPWGGANTGELFF
>TRBV18|.|TRBJ1-5|.
TGTGCCAGCTCCCCGTCCGGTGCTTTTAATCAGCCCCAGCATTTT
CASSPSGAFNQPQHF
>TRBV7-9|.|TRBJ2-7|.
TGTGCCAGCAGGGATACAGGGATCACCTACGAGCAGTACTTC
CASRDTGITYEQYF
>TRBV7-6|.|TRBJ2-7|.
TGTGCCAGCAGCATCGAGCGGCCCCCTTCCTACGAGCAGTACTTC
CASSIERPPSYEQYF
>TRBV9|.|TRBJ2-1|TRBD2
TGTGCCAGCAGCATAAAGGGAGGGCCTGGTTCCTACAATGAGCAGTTCTTC
CASSIKGGPGSYNEQFF
>TRBV25-1|.|TRBJ2-7|.
TGTGCCAGCAGTTCAGGGGCGCTCTACGAGCAGTACTTC
CASSSGALYEQYF
>TRBV7-9|.|TRBJ2-7|.
TGTGCCAGCAGCTCGCGATCAGGGGAATCTCTCGAGCAGTACTTC
CASSSRSGESLEQYF
>TRBV29-1|.|TRBJ2-7|.
TGCAGCGTTGAACTACAACACGGCGACGAGCAGTACTTC
CSVELQHGDEQYF
>TRBV7-9|.|TRBJ1-1|.
TGTGCCAGCAGCTTAATAAACCGGGACACTGAAGCTTTCTTT
CASSLINRDTEAFF
>TRBV29-1|.|TRBJ2-1|TRBD2
TGCAGCGTTCAGCAGCGGGAGGGCTACAATGAGCAGTTCTTC
CSVQQREGYNEQFF
>TRBV18|.|TRBJ1-2|.
TGTGCCAGCTCACCGGCGGGAGGACGGGGCGTTGGCTACACCTTC
CASSPAGGRGVGYTF
>TRBV9|.|TRBJ1-4|TRBD1
TGTGCCAGCAGCGTAGGACAGGCGGGACAGCCTAATGAAAAACTGTTTTTT
CASSVGQAGQPNEKLFF
>TRBV9|.|TRBJ1-2|TRBD1
TGTGCCAGCAGCGCTGCCGGGACAGCCTATGGCTACACCTTC
CASSAAGTAYGYTF
>TRBV7-6|.|TRBJ1-4|.
TGTGCCAGCAGCTTCAAGGTCCCGGCAACTAATGAAAAACTGTTTTTT
CASSFKVPATNEKLFF
>TRBV5-1|.|TRBJ2-7|TRBD1
TGCGCCAGCAGCTACATGGGACAGGGCCCCTCCTACGAGCAGTACTTC
CASSYMGQGPSYEQYF
>TRBV5-1|.|TRBJ1-4|TRBD1
TGCGCCAGCAGCCGGGACAGGGAGAATCTTGGTGAAAAACTGTTTTTT
CASSRDRENLGEKLFF
>TRBV7-2|.|TRBJ2-4|.
TGTGCCAGCAGCGCGGGACGGAAAAACATTCAGTACTTC
CASSAGRKNIQYF
>TRBV4-3|.|TRBJ2-7|.
TGCGCCAGCAGCCAAGATCGAGCGTACGAGCAGTACTTC
CASSQDRAYEQYF
>TRBV10-1|.|TRBJ2-3|.
TGCGCCAGCAGTGACCCGGGACGCCTGGCAGATACGCAGTATTTT
CASSDPGRLADTQYF
>TRBV18|once|TRBJ2-2|TRBD2
TGTGCCAGCTCACCACCTGGCGCGGGAGTCACCGGGGAGCTGTTTTTT
CASSPPGAGVTGELFF
>TRBV14|.|TRBJ2-5|TRBD2
TGTGCCAGCAGCCCCGGACTAGCGGGAGTAGAGACCCAGTACTTC
CASSPGLAGVETQYF
>TRBV6-1|.|TRBJ2-7|.
TGTGCCAGCAGTGAAGTAGGGTACGAGCAGTACTTC
CASSEVGYEQYF
>TRBV5-1|once|TRBJ2-2|TRBD1
TGCGCCAGCAGCTTGGTGGGACAGGGGAACACCGGGGAGCTGTTTTTT
CASSLVGQGNTGELFF
>TRBV18|.|TRBJ2-7|TRBD2
TGTGCCAGCTCGGGACTAGCGGGAGGGCCTTACGAGCAGTACTTC
CASSGLAGGPYEQYF
>TRBV6-1|.|TRBJ2-5|.
TGTGCCAGCAGTGAATACAGGCCACAAGAGACCCAGTACTTC
CASSEYRPQETQYF
>TRBV18|.|TRBJ2-7|.
TGTGCCAGCTCACCACCGTTAGACTCCCCTCCCTACGAGCAGTACTTC
CASSPPLDSPPYEQYF
>TRBV7-6|.|TRBJ2-1|.
TGTGCCAGCAGCCCACTCAGGGGGGATAGCGGGCAATACAATGAGCAGTTCTTC
CASSPLRGDSGQYNEQFF
>TRBV4-3|.|TRBJ2-7|.
TGCGCCAGCAGCCAAGATCTGTTTTCCGAAGAGCAGTACTTC
CASSQDLFSEEQYF
>TRBV7-9|.|TRBJ2-7|TRBD2
TGTGCCAGCAGCACTCACACCGATCTAGCGGGAGGTCCCTACGAGCAGTACTTC
CASSTHTDLAGGPYEQYF